These 30 T cell receptor beta chains share one sample of origin, sequenced in a study of blood T cell repertoires in COVID-19. Here immunoSEQ multiplex PCR was the method, and the copy in TCRdb shows in-frame clones only, minus some. There are more than 400,000 clones in the sample; roughly 85% occur only once, and approximately 2.9% lies in the top ten. The sequenced material came from peripheral blood. Receptors originate from a human donor in a cohort sampled during active COVID-19.

This clone has a single count. V usage is TRBV19 and J usage is TRBJ2-1; 11 nucleotides match TRBD1. The V gene end was trimmed by 7 bases and the J gene end by 8 bases; junction bases not matched to a gene: 10. Germline CDR1 LNHDA, CDR2 SQIVND (reference sequence). This CDR3 comprises 15 residues. The CDR3 is CASTVGQGARDEQFF. CDR3 coding DNA: TGTGCCAGTACCGTTGGACAGGGGGCTCGTGATGAGCAGTTCTTC.

The V gene is TRBV5-1, the J gene TRBJ2-6; TRBD1 aligns across 9 bases. Germline values: CDR1 SGHRS, CDR2 YFSETQ. This CDR3 is built from 18 residues. Trimming at V came to 3 bases and at J to 0 bases, leaving 7 bases not matched to a gene. CDR3 sequence (DNA): TGCGCCAGCAGCTCAAGCCCGGGACAGGGCTCTGGGGCCAACGTCCTGACTTTC. This translates into CASSSSPGQGSGANVLTF.

The V and J genes are TRBV19 and TRBJ1-2; D possibly corresponds to TRBD1 (6 bases). Germline V CDR1 and CDR2: LNHDA, SQIVND (reference sequence). CDR3 length: 15 residues. With 2 bases removed from V and 4 bases from J, the gap between germline ends came to 14 bases. CDR3 DNA sequence: TGTGCCAGTAGTATAACTGGACAGACCCTCTATGGCTACACCTTC. This codes for CASSITGQTLYGYTF.

The chain joins TRBV12-5 to TRBJ1-2; D is unresolved. V lost 2 bases to trimming and J lost 5 bases, with 9 bases between them. Germline V CDR1 and CDR2: LGHNT, FRNRAP. The CDR3 loop spans 13 amino acids. The CDR3 bases are TGTGCTAGTGGTTTGTCATCGGGGTATGGCTACACCTTC. It specifies CASGLSSGYGYTF.

This chain links TRBV7-3 with TRBJ2-1, with D possibly matching TRBD2 (5 bases). Germline-derived CDR1 and CDR2 are SGHTA and FQGTGA. V was pared by 3 bases and J by 4 bases, with 13 bases between. CDR3 size: 15 residues. In DNA, the CDR3 is TGTGCCAGCAGCTTCAAGCGGAGCCTGTACAATGAGCAGTTCTTC. Encoded protein: CASSFKRSLYNEQFF.

The chain employs TRBV19 and TRBJ1-2; unclear D gene. Germline V gene data show CDR1 as LNHDA and CDR2 as SQIVND (reference sequence). The CDR3 runs 14 residues. Trimming cost V 6 bases and J 6 bases, with 17 bases left between them. Here the CDR3 reads CASSHPGGPHGYTF. The CDR3 coding sequence is TGTGCCAGTAGCCACCCCGGAGGGCCCCATGGCTACACCTTC.

The V and J genes are TRBV15 and TRBJ2-5, with TRBD1 matching over 7 bases. The CDR3 contains 16 residues. Germline V CDR1 and CDR2: LNHNV, YYDKDF (reference sequence). V gave up 4 bases and J gave up 5 bases; unmatched junction bases: 13. The DNA of the CDR3 is TGTGCCACCAGCAATTGGACAGGCGTTGTAGGGGAGACCCAGTACTTC. Protein sequence: CATSNWTGVVGETQYF.

The V call is TRBV2, the J call TRBJ2-1, with 9 bases lining up with TRBD1. The ends lost 1 base at V and 9 bases at J; junction bases unmatched: 7. The germline gives CDR1 SNHLY, CDR2 FYNNEI. CDR3 length: 15 residues. For the CDR3, the DNA is TGTGCCAGCAGTGAAGTGGGACAGGGTAGTGGTGAGCAGTTCTTC. Translating it yields CASSEVGQGSGEQFF.

This clone has a handful of counts. The chain is built from TRBV9 and TRBJ1-1; 7 nucleotides align to TRBD1. This CDR3 is 13 amino acids long. The ends lost 3 bases at V and 5 bases at J; junction bases unmatched: 4. Germline V gene lookup returns CDR1 SGDLS and CDR2 YYNGEE. This chain's CDR3 is CASSAQGETEAFF. CDR3 coding DNA: TGTGCCAGCAGCGCCCAGGGGGAGACTGAAGCTTTCTTT.

J is TRBJ1-3 and V is TRBV30, with no clear D. In germline, CDR1 is GTSNPN, CDR2 SVGIG (reference sequence). The V end lost 2 bases, the J end lost 9 bases, and 14 bases lay between the germline ends. This CDR3 comprises 13 residues. CDR3 loop: CAWSQRGPATIYF. For the CDR3, the DNA is TGTGCCTGGAGTCAACGGGGTCCGGCCACCATATATTTT.

The chain uses TRBV28 and TRBJ1-1, with D possibly TRBD1 on 5 matching bases. This CDR3 contains 16 residues. V lost 6 bases and J 5 bases, leaving 22 bases between the germline ends. From germline, CDR1 is MDHEN and CDR2 SYDVKM. The CDR3 nucleotides are TGTGCCAGCAGCCCCGGGGGTAGGGATGTTTCGACTGAAGCTTTCTTT. This gives the protein CASSPGGRDVSTEAFF.

The chain has TRBV2 and TRBJ1-5; unclear D gene. Germline CDR1 reads SNHLY; CDR2 reads FYNNEI. Trimming took off 8 bases at V and 7 bases at J, with 18 bases between the two ends. The CDR3 contains 14 residues. DNA of the CDR3: TGTGCCAGCCAGCTAGAAGGATCTTGGCAGCCCCAGCATTTT. It encodes CASQLEGSWQPQHF.

CDR3 residues: CASGFRAGSVQETQYF. As DNA, the CDR3 is TGTGCTAGTGGTTTCAGGGCAGGGTCAGTCCAAGAGACCCAGTACTTC. The V call is TRBV12-5, the J call TRBJ2-5; maybe TRBD1 (5 bases). CDR3 length equals 16 residues. Per the germline V gene, CDR1 is LGHNT and CDR2 is FRNRAP. The V end was cut by 3 bases, the J end by 1 base, with 15 bases between.

For this clone: This same CDR3 is encoded by further DNA sequences in the sample. J is TRBJ2-5 and V is TRBV24-1; a possible D gene is TRBD1 (6 bases). The germline V and J ends were trimmed by 4 bases and 5 bases, with 10 bases remaining between them. The CDR3 contains 13 residues. Per germline, CDR1 KGHDR and CDR2 SFDVKD. CDR3 nucleotides: TGTGCCACCAGTGACCCTAGGGGGGAGACCCAGTACTTC. As protein: CATSDPRGETQYF.

This chain connects TRBV18 to TRBJ2-2; no definite D call. V lost 3 bases and J lost 8, with 7 bases in between. This CDR3 is built from 12 residues. Germline loops: CDR1 KGHSH, CDR2 LQKENI. This chain's CDR3 is CASSPQQGELFF. For the CDR3, the DNA is TGTGCCAGCTCACCCCAACAAGGGGAGCTGTTTTTT.

This chain links TRBV28 with TRBJ1-1; possibly TRBD1 for D (5 bases). The germline V gene has CDR1 MDHEN and CDR2 SYDVKM. There are 11 residues in the CDR3. Trimming shortened V by 5 bases and J by 7 bases, and 8 bases separated the two germline ends. DNA for the CDR3: TGTGCCAGCAGTAGGGGTGTTGAAGCTTTCTTT. Translation gives CASSRGVEAFF.

The chain links TRBV9 to TRBJ1-6, with 10 bases fitting TRBD1. Per the germline V gene, CDR1 is SGDLS and CDR2 is YYNGEE. The V and J ends lost 3 bases and 6 bases, in that order; junction bases with no gene match: 3. The CDR3 is 15 amino acids. The CDR3 protein is CASSARTGGNSPLHF. The CDR3, as DNA: TGTGCCAGCAGCGCTAGGACAGGGGGTAATTCACCCCTCCACTTT. The full variable domain, in which reference TRBV9 and TRBJ1-6 provide the parts outside the CDR3, is DSGVTQTPKHLITATGQRVTLRCSPRSGDLSVYWYQQSLDQGLQFLIQYYNGEERAKGNILERFSAQQFPDLHSELNLSSLELGDSALYFCASSARTGGNSPLHFGNGTRLTVT.

This CDR3 reads CAWRGGGTQYF. In DNA form, the CDR3 reads TGTGCCTGGAGAGGGGGCGGAACCCAGTACTTC. The V and J genes are TRBV30 and TRBJ2-5; 7 bases are shared with TRBD1. From germline, CDR1 is GTSNPN and CDR2 SVGIG (reference sequence). V shed 3 bases, J shed 8 bases, and the junction held 3 bases outside the gene matches. CDR3 size: 11 residues.

The chain carries TRBV10-3 and TRBJ2-6; 10 positions match TRBD1. The germline V gene has CDR1 ENHRY and CDR2 SYGVKD. There are 18 residues in the CDR3. Trimming removed 3 bases from V and 3 bases from J; junction bases left unmatched: 8. The CDR3 region has the DNA TGTGCCATCAGTGAAATGGGACAGGGGACGAATGGGGCCAACGTCCTGACTTTC. Protein: CAISEMGQGTNGANVLTF.

The chain recombines TRBV24-1 with TRBJ2-5, with 7 bases matching TRBD1. From germline, CDR1 is KGHDR and CDR2 SFDVKD. With 12 bases clipped from V and 1 base from J, the junction kept 4 bases outside the gene matches. This CDR3 comprises 12 residues. The chain's CDR3 is CAVGTVQETQYF. The CDR3 DNA sequence: TGTGCCGTCGGGACAGTCCAAGAGACCCAGTACTTC.

The chain links TRBV12-3 or TRBV12-4 to TRBJ2-7; D is perhaps TRBD2 (6 bases). This CDR3 comprises 12 residues. The V end was cut by 7 bases, the J end by 4 bases, with 11 bases between. In nucleotides, the CDR3 is TGTGCCAGCACCTCGGGACTTTACGAGCAGTACTTC. This translates into CASTSGLYEQYF.

This chain links TRBV12-3 or TRBV12-4 with TRBJ1-2, with D unclear. The CDR3 has 13 amino acids. Trimming shortened V by 5 bases and J by 8 bases, and 15 bases separated the two germline ends. The CDR3 DNA follows: TGTGCCAGCAGTCGGGTTTCGATCGCGGGCTACACCTTC. Translated: CASSRVSIAGYTF.

This chain links TRBV3-1 (or the pseudogene TRBV3-2) with TRBJ1-3; TRBD1 might be the D (5 bases). This CDR3 has 15 residues. CDR1 and CDR2 (germline): LGHDT, YNNKEL (reference sequence). V lost 4 bases and J 0 bases, leaving 10 bases between the germline ends. CDR3 protein: CASSLRTNSGNTIYF. The CDR3 bases are TGTGCCAGCAGCCTCAGGACAAACTCTGGAAACACCATATATTTT.

The sample holds a few counts of this clone. The chain joins TRBV28 to TRBJ2-1; maybe TRBD2 (6 bases). Trimming removed 5 bases from V and 5 bases from J, with 13 bases in between. This CDR3 has 14 residues. The germline gives CDR1 MDHEN, CDR2 SYDVKM. The chain's CDR3 is CASSLLEGHNEQFF. The CDR3 coding sequence is TGTGCCAGCAGTCTCCTGGAGGGACACAATGAGCAGTTCTTC.

The rearrangement joins TRBV7-9 to TRBJ2-7; D remains ambiguous. V dropped 2 bases and J dropped 2 bases, with 10 bases sitting between them. The CDR3 covers 14 residues. Germline V gene data show CDR1 as SEHNR and CDR2 as FQNEAQ (reference sequence). In DNA, the CDR3 is TGTGCCAGCAGCTTAATCCAGGCCCCCTACGAGCAGTACTTC. Its protein product is CASSLIQAPYEQYF.

The V and J genes are TRBV30 and TRBJ2-3; the match to TRBD2 covers 13 bases. The length of the CDR3 is 15 residues. V was clipped by 5 bases and J by 4 bases; unmatched bases: 6. Germline V gives CDR1 GTSNPN, CDR2 SVGIG (reference sequence). Here the CDR3 DNA reads TGTGCCTGGGGACTAGCGGGAGCCCCCCCAGATACGCAGTATTTT. It specifies CAWGLAGAPPDTQYF. The variable domain in full, completed from reference TRBV30 and TRBJ2-3, reads SQTIHQWPATLVQPVGSPLSLECTVEGTSNPNLYWYRQAAGRGLQLLFYSVGIGQISSEVPQNLSASRPQDRQFILSSKKLLLSDSGFYLCAWGLAGAPPDTQYFGPGTRLTVL.

The V call is TRBV6-6, the J call TRBJ1-2, with a tentative D call TRBD1 (6 bases). Germline assignment: CDR1 MNHNY and CDR2 SVGAGI (reference sequence). The CDR3 is 15 residues long. V lost 0 bases and J 5 bases, leaving 13 bases between the germline ends. The chain's CDR3 is CASSYSVGQYYGYTF. DNA of the CDR3: TGTGCCAGCAGTTACTCTGTAGGACAGTATTATGGCTACACCTTC.

The CDR3 loop reads CASSYPARAGRETQYF. For the CDR3, the DNA is TGTGCCAGCAGTTATCCCGCCAGGGCAGGCCGAGAGACCCAGTACTTC. The rearrangement uses TRBV6-5 and TRBJ2-5, with D possibly being TRBD1 (5 bases). V lost 3 bases and J lost 4, with 18 bases in between. This CDR3 is 16 amino acids long. The V gene's germline CDR1 is MNHEY and CDR2 SVGAGI.

This clone has just a few counts. The chain joins TRBV19 to TRBJ2-3, with 15 bases identical to TRBD2. There are 17 residues in the CDR3. Germline V lookup: CDR1 LNHDA, CDR2 SQIVND (reference sequence). Trimming took 10 bases from V and 4 from J; bases not matched to a gene: 12. The CDR3 DNA follows: TGTGCCACCTCCCCGGGACTAGCGGGAGGCGTTGCAGATACGCAGTATTTT. Translation: CATSPGLAGGVADTQYF. Based on the CDR3 plus reference TRBV19 and TRBJ2-3, the full variable domain is DGGITQSPKYLFRKEGQNVTLSCEQNLNHDAMYWYRQDPGQGLRLIYYSQIVNDFQKGDIAEGYSVSREKKESFPLTVTSAQKNPTAFYLCATSPGLAGGVADTQYFGPGTRLTVL.

This chain connects TRBV6-6 to TRBJ1-1; TRBD1 is a possible D gene (6 bases). Germline values: CDR1 MNHNY, CDR2 SVGAGI (reference sequence). The CDR3 length is 13 residues. V shed 6 bases and J shed 5 bases, with 13 bases lying between them. This chain's CDR3 is CASSSRGGTEAFF. The CDR3 nucleotides are TGTGCCAGCAGCTCCAGGGGAGGGACTGAAGCTTTCTTT.